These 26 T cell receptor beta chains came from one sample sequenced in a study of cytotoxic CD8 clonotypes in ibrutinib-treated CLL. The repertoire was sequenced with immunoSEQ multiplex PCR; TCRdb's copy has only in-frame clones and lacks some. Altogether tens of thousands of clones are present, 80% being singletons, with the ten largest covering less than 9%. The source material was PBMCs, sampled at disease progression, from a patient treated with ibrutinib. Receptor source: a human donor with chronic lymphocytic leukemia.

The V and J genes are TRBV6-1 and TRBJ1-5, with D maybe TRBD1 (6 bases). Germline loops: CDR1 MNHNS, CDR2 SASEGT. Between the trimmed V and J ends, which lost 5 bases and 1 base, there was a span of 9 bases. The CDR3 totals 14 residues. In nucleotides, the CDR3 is TGTGCCAGCAGTTCAGGGGAGAGCAATCAGCCCCAGCATTTT. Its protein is CASSSGESNQPQHF.

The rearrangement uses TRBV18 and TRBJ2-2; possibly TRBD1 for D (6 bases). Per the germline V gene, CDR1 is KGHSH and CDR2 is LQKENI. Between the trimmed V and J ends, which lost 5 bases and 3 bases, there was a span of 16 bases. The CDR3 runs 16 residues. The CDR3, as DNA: TGTGCCAGCTCATCCACAGGGAGTGGGGACACCGGGGAGCTGTTTTTT. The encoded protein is CASSSTGSGDTGELFF. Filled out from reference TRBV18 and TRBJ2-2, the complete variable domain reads NAGVMQNPRHLVRRRGQEARLRCSPMKGHSHVYWYRQLPEEGLKFMVYLQKENIIDESGMPKERFSAEFPKEGPSILRIQQVVRGDSAAYFCASSSTGSGDTGELFFGEGSRLTVL.

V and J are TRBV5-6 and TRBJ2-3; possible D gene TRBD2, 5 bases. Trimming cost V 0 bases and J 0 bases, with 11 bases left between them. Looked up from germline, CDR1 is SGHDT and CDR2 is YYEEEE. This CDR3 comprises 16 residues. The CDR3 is CASSLEWEFSTDTQYF. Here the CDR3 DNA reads TGTGCCAGCAGCTTGGAATGGGAGTTCAGCACAGATACGCAGTATTTT.

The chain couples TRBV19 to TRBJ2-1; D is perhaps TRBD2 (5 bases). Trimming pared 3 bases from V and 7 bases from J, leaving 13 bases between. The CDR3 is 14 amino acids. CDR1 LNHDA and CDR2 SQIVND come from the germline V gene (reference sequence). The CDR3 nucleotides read TGTGCCAGTAGTATCGAGGTAACGGGGAATGAGCAGTTCTTC. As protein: CASSIEVTGNEQFF.

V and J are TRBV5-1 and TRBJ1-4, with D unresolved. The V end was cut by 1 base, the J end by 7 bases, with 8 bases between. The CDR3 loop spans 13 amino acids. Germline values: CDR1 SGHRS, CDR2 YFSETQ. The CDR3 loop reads CASSLLRGEKLFF. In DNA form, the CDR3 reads TGCGCCAGCAGCTTGCTTCGTGGTGAAAAACTGTTTTTT.

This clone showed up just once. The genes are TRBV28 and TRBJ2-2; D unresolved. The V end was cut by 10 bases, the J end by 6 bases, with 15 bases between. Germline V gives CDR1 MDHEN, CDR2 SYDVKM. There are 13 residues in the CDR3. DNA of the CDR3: TGTGCCACCTATCAACTGGTTGCCGGGGAGCTGTTTTTT. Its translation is CATYQLVAGELFF.

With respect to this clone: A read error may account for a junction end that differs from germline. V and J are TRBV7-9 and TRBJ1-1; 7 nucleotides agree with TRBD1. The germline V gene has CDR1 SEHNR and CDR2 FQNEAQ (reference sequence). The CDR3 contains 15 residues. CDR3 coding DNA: TGTGCCAGCAGATTACCACAGGGGATGAATACTGAAGCTTTCTTT. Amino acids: CASRLPQGMNTEAFF.

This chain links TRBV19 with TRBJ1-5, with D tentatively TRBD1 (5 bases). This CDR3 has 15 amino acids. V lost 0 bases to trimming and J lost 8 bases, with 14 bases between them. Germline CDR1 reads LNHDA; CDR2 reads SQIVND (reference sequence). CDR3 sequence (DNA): TGTGCCAGTAGTATAGAGGTAAGGGGTTGGGAGCCCCAGCATTTT. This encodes CASSIEVRGWEPQHF.

Written as DNA, the CDR3 is TGTGCCAGCAGTAACCAGGGGGACCTTGAAGCTTTCTTT. Protein sequence: CASSNQGDLEAFF. The chain is built from TRBV18 and TRBJ1-1; 7 bases agree with TRBD1. Germline V gives CDR1 KGHSH, CDR2 LQKENI. The CDR3 sequence is 13 residues long. Unmatched junction bases numbered 10, after V lost 8 bases and J lost 7 bases.

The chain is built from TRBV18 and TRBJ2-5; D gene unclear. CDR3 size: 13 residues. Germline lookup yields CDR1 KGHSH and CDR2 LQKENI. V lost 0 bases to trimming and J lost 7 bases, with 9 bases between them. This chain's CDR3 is CASSPPGVGTQYF. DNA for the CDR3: TGTGCCAGCTCACCACCTGGAGTTGGGACCCAGTACTTC.

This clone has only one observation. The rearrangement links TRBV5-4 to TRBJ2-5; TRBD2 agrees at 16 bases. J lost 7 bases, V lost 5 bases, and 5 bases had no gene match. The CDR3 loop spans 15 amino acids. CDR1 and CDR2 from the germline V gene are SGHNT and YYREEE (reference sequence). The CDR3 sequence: CASRSGTSGGATQYF. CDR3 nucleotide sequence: TGTGCCAGCAGATCCGGGACTAGCGGGGGGGCGACCCAGTACTTC. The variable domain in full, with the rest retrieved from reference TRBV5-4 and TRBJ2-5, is ETGVTQSPTHLIKTRGQQVTLRCSSQSGHNTVSWYQQALGQGPQFIFQYYREEENGRGNFPPRFSGLQFPNYSSELNVNALELDDSALYLCASRSGTSGGATQYFGPGTRLLVL.

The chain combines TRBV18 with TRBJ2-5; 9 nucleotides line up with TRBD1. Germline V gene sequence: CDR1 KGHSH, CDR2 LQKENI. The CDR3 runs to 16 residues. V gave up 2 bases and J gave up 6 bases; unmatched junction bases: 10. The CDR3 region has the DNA TGTGCCAGCTCACCAACTTTCGGACAGGGGTTGCAGACCCAGTACTTC. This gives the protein CASSPTFGQGLQTQYF.

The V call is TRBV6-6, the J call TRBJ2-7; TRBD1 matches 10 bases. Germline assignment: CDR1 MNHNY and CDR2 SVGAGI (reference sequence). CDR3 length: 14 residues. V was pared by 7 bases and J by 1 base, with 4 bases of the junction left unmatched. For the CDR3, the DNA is TGTGCCAGCATCCCGGGACAGGGGTCCTACGAGCAGTACTTC. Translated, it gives CASIPGQGSYEQYF.

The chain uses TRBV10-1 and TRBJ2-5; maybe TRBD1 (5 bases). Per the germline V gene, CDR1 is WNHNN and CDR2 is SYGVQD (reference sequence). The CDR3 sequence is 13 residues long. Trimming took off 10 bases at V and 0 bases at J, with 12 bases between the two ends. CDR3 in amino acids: CATEDIYQETQYF. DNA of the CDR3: TGCGCCACCGAGGACATTTACCAAGAGACCCAGTACTTC.

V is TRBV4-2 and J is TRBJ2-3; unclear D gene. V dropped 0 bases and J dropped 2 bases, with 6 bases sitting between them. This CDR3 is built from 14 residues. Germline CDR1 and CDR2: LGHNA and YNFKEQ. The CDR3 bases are TGTGCCAGCAGCCAAGATCGGGCCACAGATACGCAGTATTTT. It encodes CASSQDRATDTQYF.

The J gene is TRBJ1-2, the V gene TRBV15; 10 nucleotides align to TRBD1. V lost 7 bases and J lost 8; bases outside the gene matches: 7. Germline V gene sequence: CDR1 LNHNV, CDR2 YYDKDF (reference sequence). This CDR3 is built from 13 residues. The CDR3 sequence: CATTAGTGVGYTF. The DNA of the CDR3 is TGTGCCACCACGGCGGGGACAGGGGTAGGCTACACCTTC. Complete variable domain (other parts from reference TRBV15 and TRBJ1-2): DAMVIQNPRYQVTQFGKPVTLSCSQTLNHNVMYWYQQKSSQAPKLLFHYYDKDFNNEADTPDNFQSRRPNTSFCFLDIRSPGLGDTAMYLCATTAGTGVGYTFGSGTRLTVV.

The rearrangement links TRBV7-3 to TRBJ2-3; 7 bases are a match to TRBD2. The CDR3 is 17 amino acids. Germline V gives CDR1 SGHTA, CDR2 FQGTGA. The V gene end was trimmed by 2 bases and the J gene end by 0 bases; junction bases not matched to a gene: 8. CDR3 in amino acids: CASSLLHRSGSTDTQYF. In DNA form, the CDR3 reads TGTGCCAGCAGCTTATTACACCGTAGCGGGAGCACAGATACGCAGTATTTT.

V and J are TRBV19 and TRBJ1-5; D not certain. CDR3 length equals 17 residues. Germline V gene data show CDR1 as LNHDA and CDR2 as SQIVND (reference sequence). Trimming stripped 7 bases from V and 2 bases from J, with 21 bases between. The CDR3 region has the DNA TGTGCCAGTAAGGCGGAAAGAGGAAATATCGGCAATCAGCCCCAGCATTTT. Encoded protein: CASKAERGNIGNQPQHF. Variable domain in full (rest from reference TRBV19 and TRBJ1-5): DGGITQSPKYLFRKEGQNVTLSCEQNLNHDAMYWYRQDPGQGLRLIYYSQIVNDFQKGDIAEGYSVSREKKESFPLTVTSAQKNPTAFYLCASKAERGNIGNQPQHFGDGTRLSIL.

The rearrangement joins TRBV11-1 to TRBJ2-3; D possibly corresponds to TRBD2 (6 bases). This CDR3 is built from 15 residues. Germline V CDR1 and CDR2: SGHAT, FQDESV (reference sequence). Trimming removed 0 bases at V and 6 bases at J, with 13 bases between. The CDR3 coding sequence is TGTGCCAGCAGCTTAGCGAGCCTAGCGCGTGATACGCAGTATTTT. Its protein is CASSLASLARDTQYF.

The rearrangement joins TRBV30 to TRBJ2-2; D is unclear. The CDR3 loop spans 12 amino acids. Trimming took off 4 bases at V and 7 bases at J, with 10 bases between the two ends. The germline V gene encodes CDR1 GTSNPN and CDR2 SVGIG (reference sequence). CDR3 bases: TGTGCCTGGACGCGAGGAGTCGGGGAGCTGTTTTTT. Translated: CAWTRGVGELFF.

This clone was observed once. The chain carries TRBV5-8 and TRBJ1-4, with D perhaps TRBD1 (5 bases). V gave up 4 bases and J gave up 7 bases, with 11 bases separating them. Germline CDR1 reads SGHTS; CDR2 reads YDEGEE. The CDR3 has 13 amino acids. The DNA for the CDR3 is TGTGCCAGCAGCGGGAGCGGGGCTGAAAAACTGTTTTTT. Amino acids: CASSGSGAEKLFF.

The CDR3 region is CAQRGTPGMNSGNTIYF. DNA of the CDR3: TGTGCCCAAAGAGGTACACCTGGGATGAACTCTGGAAACACCATATATTTT. The chain is built from TRBV30 and TRBJ1-3, with D uncertain. Trimming shortened V by 8 bases and J by 0 bases, and 23 bases separated the two germline ends. The CDR3 sequence is 17 residues long. The germline gives CDR1 GTSNPN, CDR2 SVGIG (reference sequence).

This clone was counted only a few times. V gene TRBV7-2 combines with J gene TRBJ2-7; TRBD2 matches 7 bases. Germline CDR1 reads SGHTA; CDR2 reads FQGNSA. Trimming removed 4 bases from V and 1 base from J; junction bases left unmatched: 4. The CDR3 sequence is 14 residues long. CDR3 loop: CASSWRTSSYEQYF. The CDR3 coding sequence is TGTGCCAGCAGCTGGCGGACTAGTTCCTACGAGCAGTACTTC.

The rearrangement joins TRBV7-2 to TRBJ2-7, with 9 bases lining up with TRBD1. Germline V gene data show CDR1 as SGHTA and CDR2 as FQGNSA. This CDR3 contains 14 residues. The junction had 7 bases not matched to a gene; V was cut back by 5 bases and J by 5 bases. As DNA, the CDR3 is TGTGCCAGCAGCCCTAGGACAGGGGAGCACGAGCAGTACTTC. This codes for CASSPRTGEHEQYF. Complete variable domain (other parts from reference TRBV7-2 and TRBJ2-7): GAGVSQSPSNKVTEKGKDVELRCDPISGHTALYWYRQSLGQGLEFLIYFQGNSAPDKSGLPSDRFSAERTGGSVSTLTIQRTQQEDSAVYLCASSPRTGEHEQYFGPGTRLTVT.

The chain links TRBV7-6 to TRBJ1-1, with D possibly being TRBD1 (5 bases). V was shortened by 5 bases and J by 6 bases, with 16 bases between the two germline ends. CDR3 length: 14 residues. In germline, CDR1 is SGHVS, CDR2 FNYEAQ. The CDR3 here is CASSTNTGRAEAFF. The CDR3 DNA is TGTGCCAGCAGCACCAATACAGGCCGGGCTGAAGCTTTCTTT.

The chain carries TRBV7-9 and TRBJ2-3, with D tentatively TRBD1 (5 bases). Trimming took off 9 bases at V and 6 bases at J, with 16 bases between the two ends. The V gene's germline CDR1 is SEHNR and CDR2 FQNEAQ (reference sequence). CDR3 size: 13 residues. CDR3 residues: CARGPLGLDTQYF. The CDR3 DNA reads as TGTGCCAGGGGTCCACTGGGGCTCGATACGCAGTATTTT.